Here is one T cell receptor (beta chain) with its context. The data stem from a study of blood T cells in healthy people across ages. A J-beta primer mix and a sample-barcoded 5' primer were used in a second PCR of about 7 to 12 cycles. TCRdb used MiXCR to reprocess the 5' RACE reads, holding one entry per CDR3 protein. The table records fewer than 800,000 distinct CDR3 sequences, around a fifth of them present only once. Sequencing was done on a sample of blood. The source is a man between 65 and 85 years old in good health.

The CDR3 region is CASSLDFRSGELFF. CDR3 in DNA: TGTGCCAGCAGCTTAGATTTCAGGTCCGGGGAGCTGTTTTTT. The chain combines TRBV11-2 with TRBJ2-2; D is unclear. There are 14 residues in the CDR3. V was clipped by 0 bases and J by 6 bases, with 8 bases between them. CDR1 SGHAT and CDR2 FQNNGV come from the germline V gene.